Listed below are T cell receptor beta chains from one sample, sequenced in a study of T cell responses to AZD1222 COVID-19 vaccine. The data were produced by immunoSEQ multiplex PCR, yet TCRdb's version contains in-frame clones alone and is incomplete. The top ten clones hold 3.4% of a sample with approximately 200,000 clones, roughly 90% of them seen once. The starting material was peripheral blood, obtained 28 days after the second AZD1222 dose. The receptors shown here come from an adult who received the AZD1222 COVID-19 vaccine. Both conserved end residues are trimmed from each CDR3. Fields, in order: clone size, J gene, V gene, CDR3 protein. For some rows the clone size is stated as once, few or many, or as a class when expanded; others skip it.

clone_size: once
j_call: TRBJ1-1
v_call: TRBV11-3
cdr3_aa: ASSALGGSEAF

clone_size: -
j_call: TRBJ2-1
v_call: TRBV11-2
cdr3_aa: ASSRTGAVRGNEQF

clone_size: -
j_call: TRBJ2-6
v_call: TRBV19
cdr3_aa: ASSIVGAGANVLT

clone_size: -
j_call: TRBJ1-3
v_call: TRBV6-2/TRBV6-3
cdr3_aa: ASSYPPGGSSGNTIY

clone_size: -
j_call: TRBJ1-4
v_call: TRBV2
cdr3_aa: ASSDGQGKNEKLF

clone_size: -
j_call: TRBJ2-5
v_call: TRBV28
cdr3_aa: ASSSLWGGEDQETQY

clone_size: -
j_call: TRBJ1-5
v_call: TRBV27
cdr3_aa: ASSRTGYNQPQH

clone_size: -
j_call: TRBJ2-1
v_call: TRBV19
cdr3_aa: ASSPRLAGAKNEQF

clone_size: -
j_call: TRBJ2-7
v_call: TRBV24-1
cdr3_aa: ATSASGTSGSYEQY

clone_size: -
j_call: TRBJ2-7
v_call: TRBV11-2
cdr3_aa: ASSLASSPPGEQY

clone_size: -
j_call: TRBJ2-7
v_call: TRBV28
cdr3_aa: ASKRDGYYEQY

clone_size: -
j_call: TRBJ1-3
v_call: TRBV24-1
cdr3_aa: ATSGGQGSIYSGNTIY

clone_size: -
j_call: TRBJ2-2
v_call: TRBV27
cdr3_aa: ATQGAGTGELF

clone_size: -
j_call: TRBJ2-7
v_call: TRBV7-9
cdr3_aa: ASSRLASYEQY

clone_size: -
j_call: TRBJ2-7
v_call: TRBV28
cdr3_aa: ASRSSGAYEQY

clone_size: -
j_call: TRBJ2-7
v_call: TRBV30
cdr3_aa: AWSGVPRVYEQY

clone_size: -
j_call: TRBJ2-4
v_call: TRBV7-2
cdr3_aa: ASSPRATKNIQY